The entry that follows covers one T cell receptor (beta chain) sequence. As yet, its antigen is unknown. V was pared by 4 bases and J by 2 bases, with 8 bases of the junction left unmatched. Germline CDR1 is SGDLS and CDR2 is YYNGEE. This CDR3 has 17 amino acids. Here immunoSEQ multiplex PCR was the method, and the copy in TCRdb shows in-frame clones only, minus some. This table has about 160,000 clones, just under 90% appearing once. This sample is part of a study of cytomegalovirus exposure and HLA in healthy donors. Study-wide results and caveats: Subsequent analysis showed first-cohort TCR clusters tending to co-occur in around 130 validation repertoires. Among TCR beta chains, those listed as cytomegalovirus-associated numbered over 150.

This clonotype originated in a young man in good health and CMV-seropositive. Material: PBMCs. The V gene is TRBV9, the J gene TRBJ2-1; TRBD2 matches at 11 bases. The CDR3 DNA sequence: TGTGCCAGCAGCTCTTCACCTAGCGGGAGGACCTACAATGAGCAGTTCTTC. Translated, it gives CASSSSPSGRTYNEQFF.